The 17 T cell receptor delta chains listed next were all sequenced from one sample in a study of gamma-delta chains in newborns, infants, children. TCRdb reran clone calling via CATT on the reads. The repertoire holds several thousand delta-chain clones, with 3% to 3.5% as singletons. The source material was blood. Receptors originate from a child who was a newborn, infant or young child, either healthy, febrile or measles-vaccinated (not recorded which).

In this sample, this clone is medium-sized. This chain links TRDV2 with TRDJ4; TRDD3 aligns across 11 bases. The germline V gene encodes CDR1 GEAIGNYY and CDR2 EKD. This CDR3 region has 16 residues. With V trimmed by 0 bases and J by 4 bases, 9 bases remained unmatched. CDR3 amino acids: CACDTVVGDTRKPLIF. CDR3 DNA: TGTGCCTGTGACACCGTAGTGGGGGATACGCGGAAACCCCTGATCTTT.

The table lists this clone with a few counts. The J gene is TRDJ3, the V gene TRDV2, with TRDD3 identical over 9 bases. There are 17 residues in the CDR3. The V gene end was trimmed by 0 bases and the J gene end by 4 bases; junction bases not matched to a gene: 3. Per germline, CDR1 GEAIGNYY and CDR2 EKD. The CDR3 DNA sequence: TGTGCCTGTGACACCTGGGGGATAACGTGGGACACCCGACAGATGTTTTTC. It codes for CACDTWGITWDTRQMFF.

This clone was observed a handful of times. The V call is TRDV2, the J call TRDJ3, with 12 bases fitting TRDD3. The length of the CDR3 is 22 residues. With V trimmed by 0 bases and J by 0 bases, 11 bases remained unmatched. The V gene's germline CDR1 is GEAIGNYY and CDR2 EKD. For the CDR3, the DNA is TGTGCCTGTGACACCCCTTTACTGGGGGATACTCGCCGCTCCTGGGACACCCGACAGATGTTTTTC. Amino acids: CACDTPLLGDTRRSWDTRQMFF.

For this clone: Other DNA sequences of this sample code for an identical CDR3. This chain links TRDV2 with TRDJ3, with TRDD3 identical over 7 bases. Germline V lookup: CDR1 GEAIGNYY, CDR2 EKD. The CDR3 length is 19 residues. V lost 0 bases and J lost 0; bases outside the gene matches: 7. CDR3 region: CACDTWGTASSWDTRQMFF. The CDR3 nucleotides read TGTGCCTGTGACACCTGGGGGACGGCCAGCTCCTGGGACACCCGACAGATGTTTTTC.

This clone showed up just a few times. The genes are TRDV2 and TRDJ3; 11 nucleotides line up with TRDD3. This CDR3 region has 20 residues. Looked up from germline, CDR1 is GEAIGNYY and CDR2 is EKD. V shed 0 bases, J shed 0 bases, and the junction held 6 bases outside the gene matches. CDR3: CACDTVLLGDSSWDTRQMFF. The CDR3 DNA reads TGTGCCTGTGACACCGTTTTACTGGGGGATAGCTCCTGGGACACCCGACAGATGTTTTTC.

As to this clone: This may be a read error, as it is one base from a much larger clone. The CDR3 region is CACGTVLGDTSSWDTRQMFF. For the CDR3, the DNA is TGTGCCTGTGGCACCGTACTGGGGGATACGAGCTCCTGGGACACCCGACAGATGTTTTTC. V gene TRDV2 combines with J gene TRDJ3, with 13 positions matching TRDD3. The CDR3 sequence is 20 residues long. Germline V CDR1 and CDR2: GEAIGNYY, EKD.

In its sample, this clone is medium-sized. Other DNA sequences from this sample encode an identical CDR3 as well. This chain connects TRDV2 to TRDJ3; 8 bases are shared with TRDD3. Germline CDR1 GEAIGNYY, CDR2 EKD. V lost 1 base and J lost 0; bases outside the gene matches: 4. The CDR3 consists of 18 residues. The CDR3 sequence is CACDTGGFSSWDTRQMFF. Here the CDR3 DNA reads TGTGCCTGTGACACTGGGGGATTTAGCTCCTGGGACACCCGACAGATGTTTTTC.

At least ten counts were recorded for this clone. The J gene is TRDJ3, the V gene TRDV2, with D tentatively TRDD3 (6 bases). There are 17 residues in the CDR3. Germline values: CDR1 GEAIGNYY, CDR2 EKD. V lost 4 bases, J lost 0 bases, and 12 bases lay in between. The DNA of the CDR3 is TGTGCCTGTGATTCTACTGGGATCTCCTGGGACACCCGACAGATGTTTTTC. Translating it yields CACDSTGISWDTRQMFF.

By proportion, this clone is medium-sized. V usage is TRDV2 and J usage is TRDJ3; 13 positions match TRDD3. V lost 0 bases to trimming and J lost 3 bases; unmatched junction nucleotides: 7. CDR3 length equals 20 residues. The germline V gene has CDR1 GEAIGNYY and CDR2 EKD. The CDR3 here is CACDTVLGDTRGWDTRQMFF. CDR3 sequence (DNA): TGTGCCTGTGACACCGTACTGGGGGATACGAGGGGCTGGGACACCCGACAGATGTTTTTC.

This clone showed up just a few times. TCRdb records a much larger clone's protein for this DNA, with a difference at residue 15 that likely arises from a read error; the protein given is the translation of the DNA. The genes are TRDV2 and TRDJ3, with D perhaps TRDD3 (5 bases). The CDR3 loop spans 17 amino acids. CDR1 and CDR2 from the germline V gene are GEAIGNYY and EKD. The CDR3 region is CACDTADRSWDTRQVFF. The CDR3 nucleotides read TGTGCCTGTGACACGGCGGACCGCTCCTGGGACACCCGACAGGTGTTTTTC.

This clone was counted between two and nine times. Other DNA variants within this sample encode the same CDR3. CDR3 protein: CACDKVLGDTTWDTRQMFF. The CDR3 DNA reads TGTGCCTGTGACAAAGTACTGGGGGATACGACCTGGGACACCCGACAGATGTTTTTC. The chain has TRDV2 and TRDJ3; 13 bases line up with TRDD3. The V gene's germline CDR1 is GEAIGNYY and CDR2 EKD. CDR3 length: 19 amino acids. The junction had 5 bases not matched to a gene; V was cut back by 2 bases and J by 2 bases.

Within the sample, this clone is medium-sized. Within the sample, other DNA sequences also encode this same CDR3. The chain uses TRDV2 and TRDJ2; 8 nucleotides match TRDD3. Germline V gene data show CDR1 as GEAIGNYY and CDR2 as EKD. This CDR3 is built from 19 residues. The V segment lost 3 bases and the J segment 4 bases; nucleotides outside the gene matches: 18. CDR3 coding DNA: TGTGCCTGTGACCCGATTAGACTGGGGGCCACACCGCAGACAGCACAACTCTTCTTT. Its protein product is CACDPIRLGATPQTAQLFF.

This clone was detected a few times. This chain links TRDV2 with TRDJ1; D ambiguous. Germline CDR1 is GEAIGNYY and CDR2 is EKD. This CDR3 is 14 amino acids long. V lost 3 bases and J 0 bases, leaving 10 bases between the germline ends. Here the CDR3 DNA reads TGTGCCTGTGACGATCTTGCCTACACCGATAAACTCATCTTT. It translates to CACDDLAYTDKLIF.

With respect to this clone: Compared with germline, one end of the junction differs, possibly owing to a read error. This chain connects TRDV2 to TRDJ3; 8 positions match TRDD3. CDR1 is GEAIGNYY and CDR2 is EKD in the germline V gene. The CDR3 is made up of 20 amino acids. CDR3 sequence (DNA): TGTGCCTGTGACACCGTTAACTGGGGGTTCCGCTCCTGGGACGCCCGACAGATGTTTTTC. It yields the protein CACDTVNWGFRSWDARQMFF.

In its sample, this clone was seen a few times. A much larger clone differs from this one at a single base, so this may be a read error. Other DNA sequences within the sample encode an identical CDR3. The genes are TRDV2 and TRDJ2, with 8 bases matching TRDD3. The CDR3 is 17 residues long. Germline trimming cut 1 base from V and 3 bases from J; bases unmatched to any gene: 9. Germline V CDR1 and CDR2: GEAIGNYY, EKD. The CDR3 protein is CACDTVLGDPLTAQLFF. CDR3 bases: TGTGCCTGTGACACTGTGCTGGGGGACCCCCTGACAGCACAACTCTTCTTT.

This clone has just a few counts. The chain carries TRDV2 and TRDJ3; 10 bases line up with TRDD3. This CDR3 has 18 amino acids. The trim removed 4 bases at V and 0 bases at J, leaving 5 bases unmatched. The germline V gene encodes CDR1 GEAIGNYY and CDR2 EKD. The CDR3 DNA reads TGTGCCTGTGATATCCCTGGGGGATACTCCTGGGACACCCGACAGATGTTTTTC. Protein product: CACDIPGGYSWDTRQMFF.

This clone came up a few times. The germline gene is not matched at one end of the junction; a read error may be the cause. Other DNA sequences in this sample translate to the same CDR3. The chain has TRDV2 and TRDJ3; 7 bases agree with TRDD3. The V gene's germline CDR1 is GEAIGNYY and CDR2 EKD. This CDR3 region has 16 residues. Here the CDR3 reads CACDTLGVRMTRQMFF. For the CDR3, the DNA is TGCGCCTGTGACACCCTGGGGGTCCGGATGACCCGACAGATGTTTTTC.